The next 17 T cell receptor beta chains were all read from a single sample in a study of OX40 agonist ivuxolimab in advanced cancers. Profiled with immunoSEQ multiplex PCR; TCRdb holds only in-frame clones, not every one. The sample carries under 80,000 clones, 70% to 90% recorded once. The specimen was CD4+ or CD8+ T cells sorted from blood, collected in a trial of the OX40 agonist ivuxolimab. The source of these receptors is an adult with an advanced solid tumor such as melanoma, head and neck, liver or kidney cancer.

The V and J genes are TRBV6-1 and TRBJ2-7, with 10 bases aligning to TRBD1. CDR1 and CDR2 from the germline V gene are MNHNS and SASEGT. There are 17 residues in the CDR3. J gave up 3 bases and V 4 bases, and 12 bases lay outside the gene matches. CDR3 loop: CASSGGTSDRGIYEQYF. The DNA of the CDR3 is TGTGCCAGCAGTGGGGGAACCTCGGACAGGGGGATCTACGAGCAGTACTTC.

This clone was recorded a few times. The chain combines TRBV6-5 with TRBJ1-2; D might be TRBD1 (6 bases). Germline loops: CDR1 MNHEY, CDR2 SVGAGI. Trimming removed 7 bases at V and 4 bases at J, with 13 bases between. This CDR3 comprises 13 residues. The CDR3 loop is CASTPGRGYGYTF. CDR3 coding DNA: TGTGCCAGCACCCCGGGCAGGGGCTATGGCTACACCTTC.

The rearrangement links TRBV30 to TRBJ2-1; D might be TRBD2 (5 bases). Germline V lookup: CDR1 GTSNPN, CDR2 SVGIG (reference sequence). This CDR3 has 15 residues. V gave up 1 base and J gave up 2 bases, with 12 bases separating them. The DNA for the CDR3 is TGTGCCTGGAGTGCCGAAAGCGGAGCCTACAATGAGCAGTTCTTC. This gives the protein CAWSAESGAYNEQFF.

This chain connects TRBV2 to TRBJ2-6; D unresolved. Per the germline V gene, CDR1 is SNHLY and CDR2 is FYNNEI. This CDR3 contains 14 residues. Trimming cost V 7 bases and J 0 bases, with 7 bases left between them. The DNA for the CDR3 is TGTGCCAGCATTGTGGGCTCTGGGGCCAACGTCCTGACTTTC. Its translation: CASIVGSGANVLTF. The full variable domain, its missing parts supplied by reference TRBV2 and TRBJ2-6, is EPEVTQTPSHQVTQMGQEVILRCVPISNHLYFYWYRQILGQKVEFLVSFYNNEISEKSEIFDDQFSVERPDGSNFTLKIRSTKLEDSAMYFCASIVGSGANVLTFGAGSRLTVL.

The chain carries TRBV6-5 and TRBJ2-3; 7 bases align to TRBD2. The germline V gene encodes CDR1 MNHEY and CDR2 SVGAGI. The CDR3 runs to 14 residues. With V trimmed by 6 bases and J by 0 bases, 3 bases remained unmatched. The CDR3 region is CASSLAGSTDTQYF. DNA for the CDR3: TGTGCCAGCAGCTTAGCGGGTAGCACAGATACGCAGTATTTT.

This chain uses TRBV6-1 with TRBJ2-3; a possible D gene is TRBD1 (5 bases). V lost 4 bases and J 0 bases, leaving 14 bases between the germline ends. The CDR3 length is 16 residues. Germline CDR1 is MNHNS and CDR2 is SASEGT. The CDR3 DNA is TGTGCCAGCAGTGCCCACGGACAAACAAGCACAGATACGCAGTATTTT. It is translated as CASSAHGQTSTDTQYF.

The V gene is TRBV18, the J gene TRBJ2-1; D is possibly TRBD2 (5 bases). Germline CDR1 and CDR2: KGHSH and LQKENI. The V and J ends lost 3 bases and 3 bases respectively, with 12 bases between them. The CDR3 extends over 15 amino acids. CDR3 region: CASSPGNGLYNEQFF. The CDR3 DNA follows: TGTGCCAGCTCACCGGGGAACGGACTCTACAATGAGCAGTTCTTC.

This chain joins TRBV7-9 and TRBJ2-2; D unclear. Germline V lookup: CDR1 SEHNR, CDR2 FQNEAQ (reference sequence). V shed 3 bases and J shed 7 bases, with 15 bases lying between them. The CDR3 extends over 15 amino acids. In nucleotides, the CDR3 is TGTGCCAGCAGCTTCCAGCCACTATTTCTCGGGGAGCTGTTTTTT. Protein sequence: CASSFQPLFLGELFF.

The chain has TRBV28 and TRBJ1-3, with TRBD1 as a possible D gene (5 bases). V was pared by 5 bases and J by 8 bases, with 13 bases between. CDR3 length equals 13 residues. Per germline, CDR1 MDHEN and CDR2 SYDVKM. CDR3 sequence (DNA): TGTGCCAGCAGTACATTGGGGGTGTACACCATATATTTT. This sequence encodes CASSTLGVYTIYF.

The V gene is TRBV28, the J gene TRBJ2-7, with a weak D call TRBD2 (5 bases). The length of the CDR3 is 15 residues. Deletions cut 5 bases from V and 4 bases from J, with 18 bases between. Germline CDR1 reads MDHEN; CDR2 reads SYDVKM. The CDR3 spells CASSQTGVVGYEQYF. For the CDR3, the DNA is TGTGCCAGCAGTCAAACCGGGGTCGTGGGATACGAGCAGTACTTC. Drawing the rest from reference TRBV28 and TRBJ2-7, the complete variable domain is DVKVTQSSRYLVKRTGEKVFLECVQDMDHENMFWYRQDPGLGLRLIYFSYDVKMKEKGDIPEGYSVSREKKERFSLILESASTNQTSMYLCASSQTGVVGYEQYFGPGTRLTVT.

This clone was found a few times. Written as DNA, the CDR3 is TGTGCCAGCAGTGCAGGGGTAGCGTATGGCTACACCTTC. It encodes CASSAGVAYGYTF. The rearrangement uses TRBV2 and TRBJ1-2, with a tentative D call TRBD1 (6 bases). Germline-derived CDR1 and CDR2 are SNHLY and FYNNEI. The V end was cut by 4 bases, the J end by 5 bases, with 11 bases between. This CDR3 region has 13 residues.

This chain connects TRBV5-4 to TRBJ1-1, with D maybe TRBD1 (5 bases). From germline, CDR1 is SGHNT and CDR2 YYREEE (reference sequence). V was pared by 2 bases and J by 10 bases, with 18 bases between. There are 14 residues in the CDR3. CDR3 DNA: TGTGCCAGCAGCTTACCCGGGACCCCAGGCTCAGCTTTCTTT. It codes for CASSLPGTPGSAFF.

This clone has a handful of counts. CDR3 loop: CASSLISQGLDTQYF. The DNA for the CDR3 is TGTGCCAGCAGTTTGATTTCACAGGGGTTGGATACGCAGTATTTT. The chain employs TRBV28 and TRBJ2-3; 7 bases are shared with TRBD1. The CDR3 runs to 15 residues. V shed 3 bases and J 6 bases; nucleotides not matched to a gene: 9. Germline V CDR1 and CDR2: MDHEN, SYDVKM.

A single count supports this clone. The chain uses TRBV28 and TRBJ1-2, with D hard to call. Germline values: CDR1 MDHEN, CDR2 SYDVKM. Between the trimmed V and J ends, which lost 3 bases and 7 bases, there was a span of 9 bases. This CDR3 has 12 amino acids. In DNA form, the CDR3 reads TGTGCCAGCAGTTTTCGACTCCCTGGCTACACCTTC. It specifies CASSFRLPGYTF.

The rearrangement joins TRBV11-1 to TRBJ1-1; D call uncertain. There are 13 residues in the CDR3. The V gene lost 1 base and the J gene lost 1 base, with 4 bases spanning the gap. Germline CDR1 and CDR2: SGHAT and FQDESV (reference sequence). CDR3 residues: CASSLEENTEAFF. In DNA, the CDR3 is TGTGCCAGCAGCTTAGAGGAGAACACTGAAGCTTTCTTT.

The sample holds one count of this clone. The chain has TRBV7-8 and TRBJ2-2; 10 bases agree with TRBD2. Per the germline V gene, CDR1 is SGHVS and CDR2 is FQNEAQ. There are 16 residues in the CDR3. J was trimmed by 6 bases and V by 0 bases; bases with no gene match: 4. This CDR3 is CASSLALAGVSGELFF. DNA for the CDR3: TGTGCCAGCAGCTTAGCGCTAGCGGGAGTTTCCGGGGAGCTGTTTTTT.

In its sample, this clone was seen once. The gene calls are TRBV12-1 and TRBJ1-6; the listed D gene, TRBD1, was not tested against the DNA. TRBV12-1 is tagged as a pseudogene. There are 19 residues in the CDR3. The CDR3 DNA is TGTGCCAGCAGCCTCTTCGACAGGGACAGACGGAGGGATAATTCACCCCTCCACTTT. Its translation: CASSLFDRDRRRDNSPLHF.